This T cell receptor beta chain is from a study of blood T cell repertoires in COVID-19. Germline V gives CDR1 KGHSH, CDR2 LQKENI. The CDR3 has 13 residues. V lost 3 bases and J lost 6; bases outside the gene matches: 2. Those who participated ranged in age from about 18 to 89 years and resided in 20 to 30 US areas. Original processing methods: Amplified reference gene primers provided the basis for estimating nucleated cell counts. Libraries were prepared by immunoSEQ multiplex PCR; TCRdb keeps only in-frame clonotypes and omits some of them. The V and J calls and the clone size are those of that table, but D and trimming were determined from the DNA. The data contain roughly 260,000 clones, 80% to 90% of them singletons.

Source material: PBMCs or T cells enriched from blood (not recorded which). This sequence originates from a woman aged 35 to 49 who had been exposed to COVID-19. The rearrangement links TRBV18 to TRBJ1-2; 9 positions agree with TRBD1. The CDR3 region has the DNA TGTGCCAGCTCACCGGACAGGGGCAATGGCTACACCTTC. Its protein is CASSPDRGNGYTF.